Shown below are 3 T cell receptor beta chains from a single sample sequenced in a study of blood T cells in healthy people across ages. Next came a second PCR, run for 7 to 11 cycles, which used a sample-barcoded 5' primer along with a J-beta primer mix. TCRdb processed the 5' RACE reads anew with MiXCR; each CDR3 protein has one entry. The sample shows hundreds of thousands of distinct CDR3 sequences, about half of them seen only once. The specimen was blood. The receptors come from a woman aged 60 to 75 in good health.

The gene calls are TRBV7-3 and TRBJ2-7, with D tentatively TRBD2 (8 bases). The V gene lost 1 base and the J gene lost 7 bases, with 17 bases spanning the gap. Germline lookup yields CDR1 SGHTA and CDR2 FQGTGA. The CDR3 is made up of 15 amino acids. The chain's CDR3 is CASSLMLAGQNEQYF. The CDR3 DNA reads TGTGCCAGCAGCTTAATGTTAGCGGGACAGAATGAGCAGTACTTC.

This clonotype was observed many times. The gene calls are TRBV3-1 and TRBJ2-7; D remains ambiguous. Germline values: CDR1 LGHDT, CDR2 YNNKEL (reference sequence). There are 11 residues in the CDR3. Between the trimmed V and J ends, which lost 1 base and 3 bases, there was a span of 1 base. In DNA, the CDR3 is TGTGCCAGCAGCCAAGTCTACGAGCAGTACTTC. Its translation: CASSQVYEQYF.

The V and J genes are TRBV29-1 and TRBJ2-1; 14 nucleotides agree with TRBD2. V lost 2 bases and J lost 10; bases outside the gene matches: 10. The CDR3 has 16 amino acids. Germline V lookup: CDR1 SQVTM, CDR2 ANQGSEA. In DNA form, the CDR3 reads TGCAGCGTTGAATTTACGGGACTAGCGGGAGAACGCGAGCAGTTCTTC. Residues: CSVEFTGLAGEREQFF.